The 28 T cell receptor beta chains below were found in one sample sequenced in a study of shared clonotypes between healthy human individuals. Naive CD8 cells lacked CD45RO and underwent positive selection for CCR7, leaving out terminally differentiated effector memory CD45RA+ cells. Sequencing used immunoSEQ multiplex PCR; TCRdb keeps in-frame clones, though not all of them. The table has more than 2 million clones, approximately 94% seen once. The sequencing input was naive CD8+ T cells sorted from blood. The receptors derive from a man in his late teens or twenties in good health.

In DNA form, the CDR3 reads TGTGCCAGCAGAGACGTCCCGGGACAGGGAACACCCCTCCACTTT. This codes for CASRDVPGQGTPLHF. The rearrangement links TRBV6-1 to TRBJ1-6; 9 nucleotides line up with TRBD1. Germline CDR1 MNHNS, CDR2 SASEGT. This CDR3 spans 15 amino acids. J gave up 11 bases and V 6 bases, and 11 bases lay outside the gene matches.

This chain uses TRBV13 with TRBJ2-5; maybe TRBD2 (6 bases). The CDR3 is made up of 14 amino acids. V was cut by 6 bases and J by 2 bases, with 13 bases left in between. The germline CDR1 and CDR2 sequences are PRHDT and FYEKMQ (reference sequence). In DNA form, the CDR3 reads TGTGCCAGCAGTTCAATGGGACTTCAAGAGACCCAGTACTTC. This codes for CASSSMGLQETQYF.

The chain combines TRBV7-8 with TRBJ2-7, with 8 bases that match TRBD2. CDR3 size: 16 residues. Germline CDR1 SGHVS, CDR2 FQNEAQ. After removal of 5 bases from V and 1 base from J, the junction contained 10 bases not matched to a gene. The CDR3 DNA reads TGTGCCAGCAGCCCCCTCCAGGAGCGGGGGTCCTACGAGCAGTACTTC. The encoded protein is CASSPLQERGSYEQYF.

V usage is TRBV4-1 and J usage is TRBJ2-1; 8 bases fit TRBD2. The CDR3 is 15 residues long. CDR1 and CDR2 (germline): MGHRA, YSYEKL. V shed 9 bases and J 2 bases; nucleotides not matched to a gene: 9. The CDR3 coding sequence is TGCGCCAGTCGTAGCGGGACTCCTACCTACAATGAGCAGTTCTTC. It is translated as CASRSGTPTYNEQFF.

CDR3: CASSPYSSGGFGADTQYF. The CDR3 coding sequence is TGCGCCAGCAGCCCCTACTCTAGCGGGGGGTTTGGGGCAGATACGCAGTATTTT. The chain recombines TRBV5-1 with TRBJ2-3; 11 bases match TRBD2. This CDR3 region has 18 residues. Germline V gives CDR1 SGHRS, CDR2 YFSETQ. With V trimmed by 4 bases and J by 4 bases, 14 bases remained unmatched.

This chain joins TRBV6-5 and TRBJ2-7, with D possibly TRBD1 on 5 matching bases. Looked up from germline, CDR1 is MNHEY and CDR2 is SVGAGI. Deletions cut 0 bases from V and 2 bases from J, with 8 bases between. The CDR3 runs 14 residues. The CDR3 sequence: CASSYSHRPYEQYF. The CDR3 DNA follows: TGTGCCAGCAGTTACTCGCACAGGCCCTACGAGCAGTACTTC.

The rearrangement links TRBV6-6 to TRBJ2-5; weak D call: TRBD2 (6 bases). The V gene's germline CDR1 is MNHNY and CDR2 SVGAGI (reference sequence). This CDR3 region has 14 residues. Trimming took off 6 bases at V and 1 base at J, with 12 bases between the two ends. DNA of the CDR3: TGTGCCAGCAGCCAAAATAGCGGCCAAGAGACCCAGTACTTC. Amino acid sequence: CASSQNSGQETQYF.

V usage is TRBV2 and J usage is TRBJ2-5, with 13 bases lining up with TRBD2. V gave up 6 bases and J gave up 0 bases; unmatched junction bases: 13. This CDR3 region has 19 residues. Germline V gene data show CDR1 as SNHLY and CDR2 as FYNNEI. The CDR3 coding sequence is TGTGCCAGCAGCGATCGGACTAGCGGGGGCATTAAGTACCAAGAGACCCAGTACTTC. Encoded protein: CASSDRTSGGIKYQETQYF.

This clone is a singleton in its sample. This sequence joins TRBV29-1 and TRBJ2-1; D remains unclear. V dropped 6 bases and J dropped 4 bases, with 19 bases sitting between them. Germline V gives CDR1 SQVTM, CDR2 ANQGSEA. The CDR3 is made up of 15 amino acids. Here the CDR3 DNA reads TGCAGCGTCGAGAAACTAAACCCACTGTACAATGAGCAGTTCTTC. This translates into CSVEKLNPLYNEQFF.

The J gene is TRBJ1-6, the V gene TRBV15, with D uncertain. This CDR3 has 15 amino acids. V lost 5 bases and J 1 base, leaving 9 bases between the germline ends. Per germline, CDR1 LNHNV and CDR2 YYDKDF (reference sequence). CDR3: CATSESGSYNSPLHF. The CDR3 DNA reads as TGTGCCACCAGCGAATCTGGATCCTATAATTCACCCCTCCACTTT.

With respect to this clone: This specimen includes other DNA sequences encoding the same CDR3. In nucleotides, the CDR3 is TGTGCCAGCAGTGAAGGCGGGGGTGGCTACGAGCAGTACTTC. As protein: CASSEGGGGYEQYF. This chain links TRBV2 with TRBJ2-7, with 7 bases that match TRBD2. This CDR3 spans 14 amino acids. CDR1 and CDR2 (germline): SNHLY, FYNNEI. J gave up 3 bases and V 1 base, and 3 bases lay outside the gene matches.

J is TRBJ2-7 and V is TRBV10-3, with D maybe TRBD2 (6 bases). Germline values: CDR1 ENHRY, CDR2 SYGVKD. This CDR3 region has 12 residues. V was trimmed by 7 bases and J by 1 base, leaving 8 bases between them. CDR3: CAIMSGSYEQYF. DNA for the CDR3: TGTGCCATCATGAGCGGGTCCTACGAGCAGTACTTC.

The CDR3 here is CASSVDNTYEQYF. Written as DNA, the CDR3 is TGTGCCAGCAGCGTAGATAACACCTACGAGCAGTACTTC. V gene TRBV9 combines with J gene TRBJ2-7; D is unresolved. V was pared by 0 bases and J by 2 bases, with 6 bases between. The CDR3 sequence is 13 residues long. Germline V gives CDR1 SGDLS, CDR2 YYNGEE.

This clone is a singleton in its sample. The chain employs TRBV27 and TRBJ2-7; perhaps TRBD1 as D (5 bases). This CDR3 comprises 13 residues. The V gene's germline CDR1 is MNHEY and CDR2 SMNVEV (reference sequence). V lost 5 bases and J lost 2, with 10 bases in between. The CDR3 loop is CASSQGPTYEQYF. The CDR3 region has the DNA TGTGCCAGCAGTCAGGGTCCCACCTACGAGCAGTACTTC.

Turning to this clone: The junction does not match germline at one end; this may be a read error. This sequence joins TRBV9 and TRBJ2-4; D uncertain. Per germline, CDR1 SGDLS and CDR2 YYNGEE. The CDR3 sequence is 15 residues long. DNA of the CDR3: TGTGCCAGCAGCCCCATGCCTCAAGCCCAAAACATTCAGTACTTC. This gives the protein CASSPMPQAQNIQYF. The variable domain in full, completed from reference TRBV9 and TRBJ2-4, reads DSGVTQTPKHLITATGQRVTLRCSPRSGDLSVYWYQQSLDQGLQFLIQYYNGEERAKGNILERFSAQQFPDLHSELNLSSLELGDSALYFCASSPMPQAQNIQYFGAGTRLSVL.

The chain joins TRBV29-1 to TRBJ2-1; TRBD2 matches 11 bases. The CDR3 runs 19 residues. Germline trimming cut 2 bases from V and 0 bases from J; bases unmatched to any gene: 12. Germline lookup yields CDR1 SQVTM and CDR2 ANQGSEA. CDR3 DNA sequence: TGCAGCGTTGAATTCGGGCTAGCGGGAGGTTTCTTCTCCTACAATGAGCAGTTCTTC. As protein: CSVEFGLAGGFFSYNEQFF.

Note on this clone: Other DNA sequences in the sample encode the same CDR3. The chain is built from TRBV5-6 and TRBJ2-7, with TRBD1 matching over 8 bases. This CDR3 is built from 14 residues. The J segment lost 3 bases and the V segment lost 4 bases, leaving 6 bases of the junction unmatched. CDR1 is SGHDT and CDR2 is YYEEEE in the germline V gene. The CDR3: CASSPGTGFYEQYF. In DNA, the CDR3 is TGTGCCAGCAGCCCCGGGACAGGATTCTACGAGCAGTACTTC.

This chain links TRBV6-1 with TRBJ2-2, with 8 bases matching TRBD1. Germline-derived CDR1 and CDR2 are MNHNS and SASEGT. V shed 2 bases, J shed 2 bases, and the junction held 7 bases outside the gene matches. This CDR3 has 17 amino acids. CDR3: CASSEYGTGQNTGELFF. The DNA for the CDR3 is TGTGCCAGCAGTGAATATGGGACAGGTCAAAACACCGGGGAGCTGTTTTTT.

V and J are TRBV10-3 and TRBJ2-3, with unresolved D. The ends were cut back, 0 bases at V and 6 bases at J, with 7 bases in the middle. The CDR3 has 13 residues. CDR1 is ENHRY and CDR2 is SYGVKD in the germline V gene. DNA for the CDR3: TGTGCCATCAGTGAGTCCCCCTATGATACGCAGTATTTT. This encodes CAISESPYDTQYF.

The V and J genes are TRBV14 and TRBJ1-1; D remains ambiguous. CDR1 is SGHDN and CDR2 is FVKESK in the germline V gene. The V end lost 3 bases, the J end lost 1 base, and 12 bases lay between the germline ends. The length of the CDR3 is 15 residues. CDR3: CASSQIAGQNTEAFF. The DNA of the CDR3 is TGTGCCAGCAGCCAGATAGCAGGCCAGAACACTGAAGCTTTCTTT.

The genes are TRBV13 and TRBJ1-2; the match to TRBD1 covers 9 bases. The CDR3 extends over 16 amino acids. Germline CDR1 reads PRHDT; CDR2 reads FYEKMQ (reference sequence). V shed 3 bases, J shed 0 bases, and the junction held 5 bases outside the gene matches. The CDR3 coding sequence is TGTGCCAGCAGCTTGGACAGGGGACCTGCTAACTATGGCTACACCTTC. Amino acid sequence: CASSLDRGPANYGYTF.

The DNA for the CDR3 is TGTGCCAGTCGCTACCGGGACGGTACCTACGAGCAGTACTTC. Translating gives CASRYRDGTYEQYF. The chain employs TRBV27 and TRBJ2-7; D possibly uses TRBD1 or TRBD2 (5 bases each). The CDR3 loop spans 14 amino acids. Germline CDR1 reads MNHEY; CDR2 reads SMNVEV (reference sequence). Trimming took off 9 bases at V and 2 bases at J, with 17 bases between the two ends.

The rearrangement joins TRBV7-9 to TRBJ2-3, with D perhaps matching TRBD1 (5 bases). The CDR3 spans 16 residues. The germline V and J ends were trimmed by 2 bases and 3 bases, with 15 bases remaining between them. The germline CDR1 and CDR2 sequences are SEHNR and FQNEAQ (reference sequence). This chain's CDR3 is CASSLLRTNTTDTQYF. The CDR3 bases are TGTGCCAGCAGCTTACTCCGGACAAATACGACAGATACGCAGTATTTT.

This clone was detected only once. The CDR3 is CASKHDYGYTF. The CDR3 DNA reads TGTGCCAGTAAGCACGACTATGGCTACACCTTC. The rearrangement joins TRBV6-6 to TRBJ1-2; D is ambiguous. Germline V gives CDR1 MNHNY, CDR2 SVGAGI (reference sequence). V lost 9 bases and J 3 bases, leaving 8 bases between the germline ends. The CDR3 is 11 residues long.

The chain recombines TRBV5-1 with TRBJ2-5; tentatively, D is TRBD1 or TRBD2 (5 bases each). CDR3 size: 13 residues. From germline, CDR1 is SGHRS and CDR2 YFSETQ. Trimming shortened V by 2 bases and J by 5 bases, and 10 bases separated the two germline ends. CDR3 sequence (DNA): TGCGCCAGCAGCTTAGGGGACGCGGAGACCCAGTACTTC. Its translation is CASSLGDAETQYF.

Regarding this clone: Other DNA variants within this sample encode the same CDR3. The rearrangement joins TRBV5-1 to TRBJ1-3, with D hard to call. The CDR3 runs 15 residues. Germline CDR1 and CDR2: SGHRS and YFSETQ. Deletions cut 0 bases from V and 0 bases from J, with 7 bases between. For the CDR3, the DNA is TGCGCCAGCAGCTTGGATGCTGGCTCTGGAAACACCATATATTTT. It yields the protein CASSLDAGSGNTIYF.

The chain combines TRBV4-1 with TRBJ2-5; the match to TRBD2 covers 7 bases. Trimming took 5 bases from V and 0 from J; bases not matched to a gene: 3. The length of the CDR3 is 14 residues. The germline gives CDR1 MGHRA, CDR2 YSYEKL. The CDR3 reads CASSYGTNQETQYF. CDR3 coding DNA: TGCGCCAGCAGCTACGGGACTAACCAAGAGACCCAGTACTTC.

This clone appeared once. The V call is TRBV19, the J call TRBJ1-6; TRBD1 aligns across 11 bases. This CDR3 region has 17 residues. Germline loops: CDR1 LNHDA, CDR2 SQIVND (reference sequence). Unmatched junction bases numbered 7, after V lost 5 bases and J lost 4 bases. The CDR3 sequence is CASSAGQGGEYNSPLHF. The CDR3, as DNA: TGTGCCAGTAGTGCGGGACAGGGGGGAGAGTATAATTCACCCCTCCACTTT.